The next 12 T cell receptor beta chains were all read from a single sample in a study of T cell changes during pregnancy in multiple sclerosis. TCRdb's table, derived via immunoSEQ multiplex PCR, lists solely in-frame clones and lacks some. The table includes tens of thousands of clones, roughly 91% detected once. Sequenced material: peripheral blood, taken in the third trimester of pregnancy. The receptors were sampled from a female donor in good health, enrolled as a control in a pregnancy study.

This chain links TRBV19 with TRBJ1-2, with no clear D. Per germline, CDR1 LNHDA and CDR2 SQIVND (reference sequence). CDR3 size: 12 residues. Trimming took off 4 bases at V and 8 bases at J, with 11 bases between the two ends. The CDR3 DNA is TGTGCCAGTAGTAGCCCCCCGGGAGGCTACACCTTC. Translation gives CASSSPPGGYTF.

The CDR3 coding sequence is TGTGCCAGCTCACCGCCAGCTAACTATGGCTACACCTTC. It yields the protein CASSPPANYGYTF. V is TRBV18 and J is TRBJ1-2, with D unclear. This CDR3 has 13 amino acids. Trimming stripped 3 bases from V and 0 bases from J, with 5 bases between. Germline lookup yields CDR1 KGHSH and CDR2 LQKENI.

The chain employs TRBV27 and TRBJ1-4; TRBD1 agrees at 7 bases. With 2 bases clipped from V and 4 bases from J, the junction kept 10 bases outside the gene matches. From germline, CDR1 is MNHEY and CDR2 SMNVEV (reference sequence). CDR3 length equals 17 residues. CDR3 amino acids: CASSLAGGQYLNEKLFF. The CDR3 bases are TGTGCCAGCAGTTTAGCTGGGGGACAGTACCTTAATGAAAAACTGTTTTTT.

The V call is TRBV7-2, the J call TRBJ1-4; 11 bases align to TRBD1. Germline loops: CDR1 SGHTA, CDR2 FQGNSA. V lost 3 bases to trimming and J lost 10 bases; unmatched junction nucleotides: 4. The CDR3 loop spans 14 amino acids. The CDR3 DNA is TGTGCCAGCAGCTTCTCCGGGACAGGGGGAAAACTGTTTTTT. Translating gives CASSFSGTGGKLFF.

The chain couples TRBV28 to TRBJ2-7; 7 bases line up with TRBD1. With V trimmed by 8 bases and J by 2 bases, 6 bases remained unmatched. Germline V lookup: CDR1 MDHEN, CDR2 SYDVKM. The CDR3 is 13 amino acids. CDR3 amino acids: CASRPGGAYEQYF. The CDR3 nucleotides are TGTGCCAGCCGACCAGGGGGAGCCTACGAGCAGTACTTC.

V usage is TRBV19 and J usage is TRBJ1-4; D is possibly TRBD1 (5 bases). The V end was cut by 4 bases, the J end by 3 bases, with 6 bases between. Germline V gene data show CDR1 as LNHDA and CDR2 as SQIVND (reference sequence). The CDR3 is made up of 13 amino acids. The CDR3 sequence is CASSRGANEKLFF. DNA of the CDR3: TGTGCCAGTAGTAGGGGGGCTAATGAAAAACTGTTTTTT.

The chain uses TRBV7-9 and TRBJ1-5; D ambiguous. V dropped 1 base and J dropped 4 bases, with 8 bases sitting between them. CDR1 is SEHNR and CDR2 is FQNEAQ in the germline V gene (reference sequence). The CDR3 sequence is 14 residues long. CDR3 sequence (DNA): TGTGCCAGCAGCTTAGGAGGGTTTAATCAGCCCCAGCATTTT. Protein: CASSLGGFNQPQHF.

V and J are TRBV29-1 and TRBJ1-1; D remains unclear. CDR1 is SQVTM, CDR2 ANQGSEA, per germline. Between the trimmed V and J ends, which lost 3 bases and 2 bases, there was a span of 10 bases. The CDR3 sequence is 13 residues long. CDR3 DNA sequence: TGCAGCGTTGAGGGCAGGCTAAACACTGAAGCTTTCTTT. As protein: CSVEGRLNTEAFF. Together with reference TRBV29-1 and TRBJ1-1, the CDR3 gives the full variable domain: SAVISQKPSRDICQRGTSLTIQCQVDSQVTMMFWYRQQPGQSLTLIATANQGSEATYESGFVIDKFPISRPNLTFSTLTVSNMSPEDSSIYLCSVEGRLNTEAFFGQGTRLTVV.

The V call is TRBV5-1, the J call TRBJ2-7; 8 bases map to TRBD2. CDR1 SGHRS and CDR2 YFSETQ come from the germline V gene. The length of the CDR3 is 14 residues. Trimming at V came to 4 bases and at J to 7 bases, leaving 10 bases not matched to a gene. CDR3 sequence: CASSPGTSLFEQYF. The CDR3, as DNA: TGCGCCAGCAGCCCCGGGACTAGTCTCTTTGAGCAGTACTTC. The entire variable domain, with the rest obtained from reference TRBV5-1 and TRBJ2-7, is as follows: KAGVTQTPRYLIKTRGQQVTLSCSPISGHRSVSWYQQTPGQGLQFLFEYFSETQRNKGNFPGRFSGRQFSNSRSEMNVSTLELGDSALYLCASSPGTSLFEQYFGPGTRLTVT.

The rearrangement joins TRBV23-1 to TRBJ1-2, with 8 bases that match TRBD1. TRBV23-1 is known as an ORF, though its function is uncertain. Unmatched junction bases numbered 3, after V lost 7 bases and J lost 5 bases. This CDR3 is built from 12 residues. Here the CDR3 DNA reads TGCGCCAGCACTCGGACAGGGTATGGCTACACCTTC. This gives the protein CASTRTGYGYTF.

The chain uses TRBV5-8 and TRBJ1-6; D ambiguous. The CDR3 length is 14 residues. CDR1 and CDR2 (germline): SGHTS, YDEGEE. Deletions cut 0 bases from V and 5 bases from J, with 6 bases between. Here the CDR3 reads CASSLEQNNSPLHF. The DNA for the CDR3 is TGTGCCAGCAGCTTGGAACAGAATAATTCACCCCTCCACTTT.

In DNA form, the CDR3 reads TGTGCCAGCAGTAAGCTGGCTGTAGGCGGTTACGAGCAGTACTTC. Protein sequence: CASSKLAVGGYEQYF. The V and J genes are TRBV6-1 and TRBJ2-7; D is ambiguous. V shed 5 bases and J shed 4 bases, with 18 bases lying between them. Germline CDR1 reads MNHNS; CDR2 reads SASEGT. This CDR3 region has 15 residues.